This TCR beta chain was captured in a study of tumor-infiltrating lymphocytes in primary liver carcinoma. The wider study: The patients had histopathologically diagnosed primary liver carcinoma, and their disease was treated by surgical resection. Men as well as women, aged 30 to 69 years, made up the patients.

cDNA specific to TCR beta was made from around 530 ng of total RNA, with a constant-region primer employed for priming. Researchers made the TCR beta libraries by running three nested multiplex PCR rounds with slightly modified ARM-PCR. Investigators reported that the first two PCR rounds, at roughly 10 cycles each, used TRBV1-TRBV30 forward primers with a C-beta reverse primer. MiXCR, run by TCRdb on the multiplex PCR reads, gives a single entry per CDR3 protein. Here the sample spans fewer than 400,000 distinct CDR3 sequences, around three fifths being singletons. The researchers obtained blood RNA from unsorted whole blood and also extracted germline DNA. This clonotype was recorded a few times. CDR3 length: 13 amino acids. V lost 7 bases and J 5 bases, leaving 11 bases between the germline ends. Germline loops: CDR1 MDHEN, CDR2 SYDVKM.

This chain uses TRBV28 with TRBJ2-2; D gene ambiguous. This TCR came from a middle-aged man with primary liver carcinoma and hepatitis B virus infection. Source material: peripheral blood. CDR3 sequence reads: CASKPPLTGELFF. As DNA, the CDR3 is TGTGCCAGCAAACCCCCTCTGACCGGGGAGCTGTTTTTT.